This T cell receptor beta chain came from a study of circulating CD8 cells and anti-PD-1 response in melanoma. TCR libraries were prepared from 15 ng of total RNA with the QIAseq Immune Repertoire TCR panel. One entry per CDR3 protein results from TCRdb running MiXCR on the reads. The sample comprises hundreds of distinct CDR3 sequences, roughly 6.7% of which are singletons, and roughly a sixth rests with the top ten. Live CD3+CD8+TCRalphabeta+ cells were sorted into four subsets by PD-1 and/or TIGIT. Sample share makes this clonotype medium-sized. This clonotype was obtained from a human donor with melanoma. This specimen was CD8+ T cells from PBMCs, taken at baseline or after one month of anti-PD-1 therapy (not recorded which).

The CDR3 spells CASSILAGGFSGANVLTF. The CDR3 bases are TGTGCCAGCAGCATACTCGCAGGGGGGTTCTCTGGGGCCAACGTCCTGACTTTC. The chain is built from TRBV28 and TRBJ2-6; TRBD1 is a possible D gene (7 bases). V was clipped by 6 bases and J by 0 bases, with 18 bases between them. The germline CDR1 and CDR2 sequences are MDHEN and SYDVKM. The CDR3 runs to 18 residues.